The present T cell receptor (beta chain) was sequenced within a study of blood T cell repertoires in COVID-19. Study background: There were acute and convalescent COVID-19 samples, and they came from the United States, Italy and Spain. From T cells, B-cell-depleted T cells, or PBMCs came the material, which was cDNA or gDNA.

As processed by the authors: Nucleated cell number was recorded as an estimate derived from reference gene primer amplification. Libraries were prepared by immunoSEQ multiplex PCR; TCRdb keeps only in-frame clonotypes and omits some of them. The V and J calls and clone size were taken over from that table, and D and trimming were inferred from the DNA. The repertoire consists of roughly 280,000 clones, with 75% to 90% occurring once and the leading ten covering roughly 1.9%. The CDR3 spans 15 residues. Losses at the gene ends were 5 bases for V and 9 bases for J; bases not matched to a gene: 13. Germline values: CDR1 SGHTA, CDR2 FQGTGA.

Sequenced: peripheral blood. The chain recombines TRBV7-3 with TRBJ2-1; 7 bases are a match to TRBD1. This sequence was found in a man aged 30 to 45 with active or convalescent COVID-19. The CDR3: CASSLTTGMGSEQFF. CDR3 in DNA: TGTGCCAGCAGCCTGACGACAGGGATGGGCAGTGAGCAGTTCTTC. Full variable domain (outside the CDR3, taken from reference TRBV7-3 and TRBJ2-1): GAGVSQTPSNKVTEKGKYVELRCDPISGHTALYWYRQSLGQGPEFLIYFQGTGAADDSGLPNDRFFAVRPEGSVSTLKIQRTERGDSAVYLCASSLTTGMGSEQFFGPGTRLTVL.